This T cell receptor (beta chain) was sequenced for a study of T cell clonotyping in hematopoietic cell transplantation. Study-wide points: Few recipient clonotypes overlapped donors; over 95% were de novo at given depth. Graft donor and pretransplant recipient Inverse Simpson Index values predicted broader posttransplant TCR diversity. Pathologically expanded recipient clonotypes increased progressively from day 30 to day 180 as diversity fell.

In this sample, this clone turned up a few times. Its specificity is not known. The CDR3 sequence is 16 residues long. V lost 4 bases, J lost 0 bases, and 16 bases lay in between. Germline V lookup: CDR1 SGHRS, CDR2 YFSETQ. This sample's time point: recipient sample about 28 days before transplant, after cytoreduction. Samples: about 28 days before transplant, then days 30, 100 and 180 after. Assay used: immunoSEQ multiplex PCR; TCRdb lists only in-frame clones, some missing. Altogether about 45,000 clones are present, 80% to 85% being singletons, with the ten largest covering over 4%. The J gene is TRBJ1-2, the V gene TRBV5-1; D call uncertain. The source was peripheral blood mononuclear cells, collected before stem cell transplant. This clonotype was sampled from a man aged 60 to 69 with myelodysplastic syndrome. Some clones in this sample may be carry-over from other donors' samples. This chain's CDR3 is CASSLLPGVSNYGYTF. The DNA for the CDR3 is TGCGCCAGCAGCCTCCTCCCCGGGGTCTCTAACTATGGCTACACCTTC.